Presented here are 2 T cell receptor beta chains from one specimen sequenced in a study of blood T cell repertoires in COVID-19. Generated by immunoSEQ multiplex PCR, the TCRdb table keeps only in-frame clones and is missing some. This sample has about 100,000 clones, with about 90% found just once. Sequenced material: peripheral blood. The receptors here all came from a human donor with active COVID-19. The donor label of this sample is uncertain.

In its sample, this clone was seen once. The V and J genes are TRBV15 and TRBJ1-5, with D uncertain. V lost 4 bases and J 5 bases, leaving 6 bases between the germline ends. This CDR3 has 12 amino acids. Germline loops: CDR1 LNHNV, CDR2 YYDKDF (reference sequence). CDR3 sequence: CATSKVDQPQHF. CDR3 DNA sequence: TGTGCCACCAGCAAAGTAGATCAGCCCCAGCATTTT.

The chain carries TRBV19 and TRBJ2-1; TRBD1 matches at 9 bases. Germline loops: CDR1 LNHDA, CDR2 SQIVND (reference sequence). CDR3 length equals 12 residues. J lost 10 bases, V lost 4 bases, and 2 bases had no gene match. CDR3 amino acids: CASSTGQGEQFF. In DNA form, the CDR3 reads TGTGCCAGTAGTACAGGACAGGGGGAGCAGTTCTTC.